Listed below are T cell receptor beta chains from one sample, sequenced in a study of T cell repertoires in cytomegalovirus infection. These receptors have no identified antigens. TCRdb reprocessed the reads with MiXCR, giving one entry per CDR3 protein. Here the sample spans approximately 730,000 distinct CDR3 sequences, around a third being singletons. Here the sequenced sample was cultured PBMCs, taken from culture after CMV antigen stimulation. The receptors derive from a human donor in good health (CMV status not recorded). Some clones in this sample may be carry-over from other donors' samples. The CDR3 runs from the conserved cysteine through the conserved F or W. Each record gives: D gene, CDR3 length, J gene, clone size, V gene, CDR3 DNA, CDR3 protein. D genes are given only for firm matches. Clone size, where shown, is once, few, many, or a class for clones that have expanded.

TRBD1 14 TRBJ1-2 few TRBV10-3 TGTGCCATCAGTGAGTCAGGGACAGCCTATGGCTACACCTTC CAISESGTAYGYTF
TRBD1 17 TRBJ1-1 . TRBV6-5 TGTGCCAGCAGTTCAACCGGGACAGGAATTATGAACACTGAAGCTTTCTTT CASSSTGTGIMNTEAFF
TRBD1 15 TRBJ1-1 . TRBV27 TGTGCCAGCAGTAAACAGGGGCGCGGGAACACTGAAGCTTTCTTT CASSKQGRGNTEAFF
. 13 TRBJ1-1 few TRBV7-9 TGTGCCAGCAGCGGGGAACCGAACACTGAAGCTTTCTTT CASSGEPNTEAFF
TRBD1 15 TRBJ2-7 . TRBV4-3 TGCGCCAGCTCCAGGGACAGGGAAAGATGGGGCGAGCAGTACTTC CASSRDRERWGEQYF
TRBD2 13 TRBJ2-1 once TRBV7-9 TGTGCCAGCAGCCCCGCAGCGGGAGCTGAGCAGTTCTTC CASSPAAGAEQFF
. 16 TRBJ1-2 few TRBV4-1 TGCGCCAGCAGCCCCATGGGGAGGGGCCGTAACTATGGCTACACCTTC CASSPMGRGRNYGYTF
. 11 TRBJ1-4 . TRBV10-3 TGTGCCATCAGTGAGGGTACCAAACTGTTTTTT CAISEGTKLFF
. 16 TRBJ2-3 . TRBV7-9 TGTGCCAGCAGCTTAGCGCGGCAGGGTAGCACAGATACGCAGTATTTT CASSLARQGSTDTQYF
. 14 TRBJ1-6 . TRBV6-5 TGTGCCAGCAGTTACATGGACAGTAATTCACCCCTCCACTTT CASSYMDSNSPLHF
. 12 TRBJ2-5 few TRBV20-1 TGCAGTGCTGCACCCGATAGGGAGACCCAGTACTTC CSAAPDRETQYF
TRBD1 13 TRBJ2-7 . TRBV6-6 TGTGCCATAAGGACAGGGGGAAGCTACGAGCAGTACTTC CAIRTGGSYEQYF
. 14 TRBJ1-2 . TRBV2 TGTGCCAGCAGTTGGAGACAGTACGACTATGGCTACACCTTC CASSWRQYDYGYTF
TRBD2 18 TRBJ2-7 few TRBV7-9 TGTGCCAGCAGCCCAGGGACTAGCGGGGGGCTAATCTCCTACGAGCAGTACTTC CASSPGTSGGLISYEQYF
. 13 TRBJ1-1 . TRBV5-1 TGCGCCAGCAGCTTGGAAGGTTTCGCTGAAGCTTTCTTT CASSLEGFAEAFF
TRBD2 14 TRBJ2-2 . TRBV7-2 TGTGCCAGCAGCGGAGCGGGGGTCGCCGGGGAGCTGTTTTTT CASSGAGVAGELFF
TRBD2 15 TRBJ2-1 . TRBV4-1 TGCGCCAGCAGCCAAGTTCGCGGGGGCTACAATGAGCAGTTCTTC CASSQVRGGYNEQFF
. 16 TRBJ2-6 . TRBV20-1 TGCAGTGCCCTACGGACCGGTTTTTTTGGGGCCAACGTCCTGACTTTC CSALRTGFFGANVLTF
. 17 TRBJ2-3 few TRBV15 TGTGCCACCAGCAGAGGCGGAGGAGGGGGGGTGGCAGATACGCAGTATTTT CATSRGGGGGVADTQYF
. 14 TRBJ2-3 many TRBV5-5 TGTGCCAGCAGCTTGGAGGCAGAGGGAAATACGCAGTATTTT CASSLEAEGNTQYF
. 17 TRBJ2-1 . TRBV20-1 TGCAGTGCTAGAGATTCCGGGGTGGCCGGCTCCTACAATGAGCAGTTCTTC CSARDSGVAGSYNEQFF
. 14 TRBJ1-1 . TRBV20-1 TGCAGTGCTAGAGATCTGCGGAGTAGCACTGAAGCTTTCTTT CSARDLRSSTEAFF
. 14 TRBJ1-6 . TRBV6-1 TGTGCCAGCAGTTCGGACAGTTATAATTCACCCCTCCACTTT CASSSDSYNSPLHF
TRBD1 15 TRBJ1-2 . TRBV28 TGTGCCAGCAGTTTATTAGAGGGACAGGCCTCTGGCTACACCTTC CASSLLEGQASGYTF
. 14 TRBJ1-4 few TRBV7-6 TGTGCCAGCAGCCCCGGGTCAGGAAATGAAAAACTGTTTTTT CASSPGSGNEKLFF
. 13 TRBJ2-1 few TRBV6-2/TRBV6-3 TGTGCCAGCAGTGACCGCGGGGCTCTTGAGCAGTTCTTC CASSDRGALEQFF
. 16 TRBJ2-7 . TRBV11-3 TGTGCCAGCAGCTTAGATCTTGCTAGGGTCACCTACGAGCAGTACTTC CASSLDLARVTYEQYF
TRBD2 13 TRBJ2-7 many TRBV7-2 TGTGCCAGCAGCCTGGGGGGGTATAACGAGCAGTACTTC CASSLGGYNEQYF
. 14 TRBJ1-1 many TRBV5-1 TGCGCCAGCAGCTTGGACACATCTCGGACTGAAGCTTTCTTT CASSLDTSRTEAFF
TRBD2 14 TRBJ2-5 few TRBV7-9 TGTGCCAGCAGCAGTAGCGGGAGAAAAGAGACCCAGTACTTC CASSSSGRKETQYF
. 15 TRBJ2-5 . TRBV28 TGTGCCAGCAGTTTCCCCGTGTCAGGGTGGGAGACCCAGTACTTC CASSFPVSGWETQYF
. 15 TRBJ1-2 few TRBV6-5 TGTGCCAGCAGGAGGACAGCTACCTTCCTATATGGCTACACCTTC CASRRTATFLYGYTF
. 12 TRBJ2-1 . TRBV27 TGTGCCAGCAGGGCTAGCGACAATGAGCAGTTCTTC CASRASDNEQFF
. 14 TRBJ2-7 . TRBV30 TGTGCCTGGAGCATCGGGACTCTAGCCTACGAGCAGTACTTC CAWSIGTLAYEQYF
. 12 TRBJ1-2 . TRBV12-3/TRBV12-4 TGTGCCAGCAGTTTAATACAAAATGGCTACACCTTC CASSLIQNGYTF
. 16 TRBJ2-1 few TRBV7-6 TGTGCCAGCAGCTTAGTGGGGGCTACAGGCTACAATGAGCAGTTCTTC CASSLVGATGYNEQFF
. 13 TRBJ2-5 many TRBV7-9 TGTGCCAGCAGCTCCGGGACTCAAGAGACCCAGTACTTC CASSSGTQETQYF
. 13 TRBJ2-1 few TRBV7-8 TGTGCCAGCAGCGTGGTAGCGCCCAATGAGCAGTTCTTC CASSVVAPNEQFF
. 14 TRBJ2-7 . TRBV4-2 TGTGCCAGCAGCCAACTGGGGAATTCCTACGAGCAGTACTTC CASSQLGNSYEQYF
TRBD2 14 TRBJ2-4 . TRBV5-6 TGTGCCAGCAGCTTTATAGCGGGAGAGCACATTCAGTACTTC CASSFIAGEHIQYF
. 17 TRBJ1-6 . TRBV7-9 TGTGCCAGCAGCTTAGTTGGGACTCCTGGGTATAATTCACCCCTCCACTTT CASSLVGTPGYNSPLHF
. 19 TRBJ1-3 many TRBV7-2 TGTGCCAGCAGCTTAGGAAACCCTAAAACGCTAAGCTCTGGAAACACCATATATTTT CASSLGNPKTLSSGNTIYF
. 14 TRBJ2-3 few TRBV28 TGTGCCAGCAGTGGGGGGATGGGAGCAGATACGCAGTATTTT CASSGGMGADTQYF
TRBD1 15 TRBJ1-3 . TRBV7-2 TGTGCCAGCAGCAGACGGACAGGGGCTGGAAACACCATATATTTT CASSRRTGAGNTIYF
. 16 TRBJ2-7 . TRBV12-3/TRBV12-4 TGTGCCAGCAGCCCTAATCCGGGACATTTCTCCTACGAGCAGTACTTC CASSPNPGHFSYEQYF
TRBD1 13 TRBJ2-7 few TRBV15 TGTGCCACCAGCAGGACAGGGACCTACGAGCAGTACTTC CATSRTGTYEQYF
. 11 TRBJ2-1 . TRBV6-2/TRBV6-3 TGTGCCACCTTGAGATACAATGAGCAGTTCTTC CATLRYNEQFF
TRBD2 15 TRBJ2-7 . TRBV28 TGTGCCAGCCTCAGCCGCGCAGCGGGATACAACGAGCAGTACTTC CASLSRAAGYNEQYF
. 15 TRBJ2-5 . TRBV12-3/TRBV12-4 TGTGCCAGCAGTCTAAGGGGGAATTTACAAGAGACCCAGTACTTC CASSLRGNLQETQYF
. 14 TRBJ2-1 few TRBV7-2 TGTGCCAGCAGCCTTAGCCCAGGGTACAATGAGCAGTTCTTC CASSLSPGYNEQFF
. 14 TRBJ1-2 . TRBV24-1 TGTGCCACCAATTGGGAGGGGCACATCTATGGCTACACCTTC CATNWEGHIYGYTF
. 15 TRBJ2-3 . TRBV2 TGTGCCAGCAGTGAAGATTTCACTACCACAGATACGCAGTATTTT CASSEDFTTTDTQYF
. 16 TRBJ1-4 . TRBV19 TGTGCCAGTAGTATAGTTTGGCGGAACGCCAATGAAAAACTGTTTTTT CASSIVWRNANEKLFF
TRBD2 16 TRBJ2-3 . TRBV7-9 TGTGCCAGCAGCTCGGGGGGGGGGCAACCCACAGATACGCAGTATTTT CASSSGGGQPTDTQYF
TRBD2 17 TRBJ2-2 . TRBV20-1 TGCAGTGCTACGGGACTAGCGGGGGGGCCATACACCGGGGAGCTGTTTTTT CSATGLAGGPYTGELFF
. 14 TRBJ1-1 . TRBV7-2 TGTGCCAGCAGCTTAGGAGGGGTAAACACTGAAACTTTCTTT CASSLGGVNTETFF
. 13 TRBJ1-5 few TRBV2 TGTGCCAGCAGGGTAAACGCGGATCAGCCCCAGCATTTT CASRVNADQPQHF
. 12 TRBJ1-5 once TRBV7-6 TGTGCCAGCAGCGTACAGAATCTGCCCCAGCATTTT CASSVQNLPQHF
. 15 TRBJ2-3 few TRBV19 TGTGCCAGTAGAACTACAGGGGGGGTCACAGATACGCAGTATTTT CASRTTGGVTDTQYF